This T cell receptor (beta chain) stems from a study of T cells in Graves' hyperthyroidism and ophthalmopathy. Points from the study as a whole: Ophthalmopathy stood apart from stable hyperthyroidism in a 13 V-J model.

Template material for amplifying TCR beta CDR3 regions consisted of RNA transcripts. The primer set for the first-round RT-PCR of the TCR CDR3 was HTBI. In TCRdb, the multiplex PCR reads were re-called with MiXCR into one record per CDR3 protein. This table has a few hundred thousand distinct CDR3 sequences, roughly a sixth appearing once. Trimming removed 1 base from V and 6 bases from J; junction bases left unmatched: 1. CDR3 length equals 16 residues. Germline V gives CDR1 SGHVS, CDR2 FQNEAQ. Diagnosis relied on clinical symptoms, serum thyroxine and TRAb, thyroid ultrasound and orbital computed tomography. This clonotype was counted a few times. What it recognizes is unknown.

The chain links TRBV7-8 to TRBJ2-2; 14 bases align to TRBD2. This sequence originates from a middle-aged woman with Graves' ophthalmopathy. Source material: blood. The CDR3 DNA is TGTGCCAGCAGCTTAGAGGGACTAGCGGGGGCCGGGGAGCTGTTTTTT. Its translation is CASSLEGLAGAGELFF.